This entry lists 6 T cell receptor beta chains sequenced from one sample in a study of cytomegalovirus exposure and HLA in healthy donors. Clones were read by immunoSEQ multiplex PCR, and TCRdb kept only the in-frame ones, dropping some. The sample lists roughly 68,000 clones; around 97% were seen once. Specimen: PBMCs. These receptors all stem from a man aged 18 to 29 in good health and CMV-seronegative.

The rearrangement joins TRBV7-8 to TRBJ1-5; 7 bases match TRBD1. Looked up from germline, CDR1 is SGHVS and CDR2 is FQNEAQ. This CDR3 spans 13 amino acids. Trimming cost V 3 bases and J 4 bases; bases outside gene matches: 0. CDR3 DNA: TGTGCCAGCAGCTTGGGACAGAATCAGCCCCAGCATTTT. Amino acid sequence: CASSLGQNQPQHF. The whole variable domain, filled in from reference TRBV7-8 and TRBJ1-5, reads GAGVSQSPRYKVAKRGQDVALRCDPISGHVSLFWYQQALGQGPEFLTYFQNEAQLDKSGLPSDRFFAERPEGSVSTLKIQRTQQEDSAVYLCASSLGQNQPQHFGDGTRLSIL.

V gene TRBV29-1 combines with J gene TRBJ2-1, with 14 nucleotides matching TRBD2. CDR1 is SQVTM and CDR2 is ANQGSEA in the germline V gene. V shed 7 bases, J shed 7 bases, and the junction held 6 bases outside the gene matches. The CDR3 is 14 residues long. CDR3 residues: CSAGTSGSWNEQFF. CDR3 coding DNA: TGCAGCGCCGGGACTAGCGGGAGTTGGAATGAGCAGTTCTTC.

The chain joins TRBV27 to TRBJ1-1; no firm D call. V was trimmed by 5 bases and J by 0 bases, leaving 7 bases between them. Per germline, CDR1 MNHEY and CDR2 SMNVEV (reference sequence). The CDR3 loop spans 13 amino acids. The CDR3 region has the DNA TGTGCCAGCAGTCCCGGGTTGAACACTGAAGCTTTCTTT. It yields the protein CASSPGLNTEAFF.

This sequence joins TRBV18 and TRBJ2-5; maybe TRBD1 (6 bases). There are 18 residues in the CDR3. Trimming removed 2 bases from V and 4 bases from J, with 23 bases in between. Germline CDR1 reads KGHSH; CDR2 reads LQKENI. CDR3 in amino acids: CASSPSMTQGFEGETQYF. The CDR3 region has the DNA TGTGCCAGCTCACCATCAATGACTCAGGGGTTTGAGGGAGAGACCCAGTACTTC.

The count of this clone is one. V gene TRBV13 combines with J gene TRBJ2-5, with D possibly matching TRBD2 (6 bases). The CDR3 length is 16 residues. The germline V gene encodes CDR1 PRHDT and CDR2 FYEKMQ (reference sequence). V lost 5 bases and J 4 bases, leaving 20 bases between the germline ends. DNA for the CDR3: TGTGCCAGCAGCCGGGGGTCATTAGAGGGAGGAGAGACCCAGTACTTC. This gives the protein CASSRGSLEGGETQYF.

V and J are TRBV14 and TRBJ1-2, with D unresolved. Germline values: CDR1 SGHDN, CDR2 FVKESK. V lost 1 base to trimming and J lost 6 bases, with 6 bases between them. This CDR3 is 12 amino acids long. The CDR3 loop is CASSQGRDGYTF. CDR3 bases: TGTGCCAGCAGCCAAGGGCGGGATGGCTACACCTTC.